The 4 T cell receptor beta chains reported below all come from one sample, sequenced in a study of blood T cell repertoires in COVID-19. Only in-frame clones appear in the TCRdb table, and some are missing; sequencing was by immunoSEQ multiplex PCR. The table lists fewer than 250,000 clones, about 91% of them singletons, with about 5% in the top ten. Sequences were obtained from peripheral blood. These receptors originate from a woman in her thirties or forties with acute or convalescent COVID-19.

V usage is TRBV29-1 and J usage is TRBJ1-5; maybe TRBD1 (6 bases). This CDR3 contains 13 residues. The germline V and J ends were trimmed by 5 bases and 3 bases, with 11 bases remaining between them. The germline V gene encodes CDR1 SQVTM and CDR2 ANQGSEA. CDR3 protein: CSVQGQFNQPQHF. CDR3 in DNA: TGCAGCGTTCAAGGACAGTTCAATCAGCCCCAGCATTTT.

This rearrangement joins TRBV7-2 to TRBJ2-2, with D perhaps matching TRBD1 (6 bases). Trimming stripped 1 base from V and 7 bases from J, with 13 bases between. CDR1 and CDR2 from the germline V gene are SGHTA and FQGNSA. This CDR3 spans 15 amino acids. The CDR3 DNA sequence: TGTGCCAGCAGCTTAGTAGGGGGTTATGGCGGGGAGCTGTTTTTT. Encoded protein: CASSLVGGYGGELFF.

The chain links TRBV6-2 or TRBV6-3 to TRBJ2-1, with TRBD2 identical over 9 bases. Germline V gene sequence: CDR1 MNHEY, CDR2 SVGEGT. V was pared by 0 bases and J by 6 bases, with 12 bases of the junction left unmatched. The CDR3 spans 18 residues. The CDR3: CASSYSKGGAGGVNEQFF. The CDR3 DNA is TGTGCCAGCAGTTACTCGAAAGGCGGCGCGGGGGGGGTCAATGAGCAGTTCTTC.

The chain has TRBV4-1 and TRBJ1-2; 7 positions agree with TRBD1. The CDR3 consists of 17 residues. CDR1 and CDR2 (germline): MGHRA, YSYEKL. V was pared by 0 bases and J by 8 bases, with 15 bases of the junction left unmatched. CDR3 nucleotides: TGCGCCAGCAGCCAAGAGATCCCCACGGGGACAGACTTGGGCTACACCTTC. This encodes CASSQEIPTGTDLGYTF.